The text below deals with one TCR beta chain. The antigen remains undetermined. CD45RO/CCR7/CD25/CD127/CD95/CD27 staining was used to isolate CD4+ naive, central memory, regulatory and stem cell-like memory cells by sorting. These data belong to a study of beta chain features in type 1 diabetes. The study's findings and limits: High-TCR-expressing cells could be over-represented by cDNA sequencing. Any HLA type influence on TCRB rearrangement was left unresolved here.

Since all of the isolated RNA was reverse transcribed, expressed TCRB transcripts were what got sequenced. The assay was immunoSEQ multiplex PCR, and TCRdb's table has in-frame clones only and misses some. The table has some 150,000 clones, 6.9% seen once. V was clipped by 5 bases and J by 6 bases; unmatched bases: 10. The CDR3 loop spans 16 amino acids. Germline V CDR1 and CDR2: MNHNS, SASEGT. Sequencing used central memory CD4+ T cells from blood. The chain recombines TRBV6-1 with TRBJ2-1; TRBD2 matches 10 bases. This clonotype was obtained from a woman aged 25 to 39 in good health. CDR3 sequence (DNA): TGTGCCAGCAGTAAAGACAGCGGGAGGGCCAGCAATGAGCAGTTCTTC. It encodes CASSKDSGRASNEQFF.